The 24 T cell receptor beta chains below come from one sample, sequenced in a study of T cells in Graves' hyperthyroidism and ophthalmopathy (dated by TCRdb to about 2019). Library preparation employed multiplex PCR. The run used an Illumina HiSeq 2000. TCR beta CDR3 regions were amplified from RNA transcripts. For the first round of RT-PCR on the TCR CDR3, the HTBI primer set was used together with the Qiagen OneStep RT-PCR kit. TCRdb reprocessing: public reads trimmed at Q25 with fastp, clones called with MiXCR, in-frame beta chains kept. Rows with a matching CDR3 protein are joined into one entry that keeps the most common DNA and genes. For this sample there are around 600,000 distinct CDR3 sequences; approximately 15% appear just once. The ten most abundant clones make up about 12% of the sample. The specimen was blood. The receptors here all came from a woman in her 50s with Graves' ophthalmopathy.

This clonotype was observed a single time. Relative to the germline gene, one junction end is altered; a read error may explain this. The rearrangement joins TRBV28 to TRBJ1-4; TRBD1 might be the D (5 bases). The CDR3 sequence is 14 residues long. Germline lookup yields CDR1 MDHEN and CDR2 SYDVKM. The CDR3 region has the DNA TGTGCCAGCAGTTTTCTAGGGGTTCGGGAAAGACTGTTTTTT. Protein product: CASSFLGVRERLFF.

With regard to this clonotype: This could be a read error, since a much larger clone is one nucleotide away. The chain is built from TRBV9 and TRBJ2-7; 9 positions agree with TRBD1. Germline values: CDR1 SGDLS, CDR2 YYNGEE. Trimming at V came to 3 bases and at J to 3 bases, leaving 1 base not matched to a gene. This CDR3 region has 13 residues. The DNA of the CDR3 is TGTGCCAGCAGCGGGACAGGGGACTACGAGCAGTACTTC. Translating it yields CASSGTGDYEQYF. The whole variable domain, filled in from reference TRBV9 and TRBJ2-7, reads DSGVTQTPKHLITATGQRVTLRCSPRSGDLSVYWYQQSLDQGLQFLIQYYNGEERAKGNILERFSAQQFPDLHSELNLSSLELGDSALYFCASSGTGDYEQYFGPGTRLTVT.

This clonotype appeared many times. This chain joins TRBV11-2 and TRBJ2-5; 11 bases agree with TRBD2. The CDR3 extends over 16 amino acids. Germline V lookup: CDR1 SGHAT, CDR2 FQNNGV. After removal of 0 bases from V and 4 bases from J, the junction contained 4 bases not matched to a gene. The CDR3 reads CASSLDSGRATETQYF. The CDR3 DNA reads TGTGCCAGCAGCTTAGATAGCGGGAGGGCCACAGAGACCCAGTACTTC.

This clonotype was counted many times. The junction shows a germline mismatch at one end, possibly a read error. The V call is TRBV5-1, the J call TRBJ2-1; D is possibly TRBD2 (6 bases). Germline V gene data show CDR1 as SGHRS and CDR2 as YFSETQ. The CDR3 sequence is 15 residues long. The chain's CDR3 is CASSLDTGLSNGQFF. CDR3 nucleotides: TGCGCCAGCAGCTTGGATACAGGACTAAGCAATGGGCAGTTCTTC.

The V call is TRBV7-9, the J call TRBJ2-2; 7 bases agree with TRBD1. With V trimmed by 4 bases and J by 5 bases, 10 bases remained unmatched. CDR3 size: 16 residues. Germline V gene sequence: CDR1 SEHNR, CDR2 FQNEAQ (reference sequence). CDR3 DNA: TGTGCCAGCAGCTACAAAACCGGGACAGCGACCGGGGAGCTGTTTTTT. It specifies CASSYKTGTATGELFF.

This clonotype was counted many times. This chain links TRBV12-3 or TRBV12-4 with TRBJ2-7; TRBD2 is a possible D gene (5 bases). Trimming left V 5 bases short and J 0 bases short, with 8 bases between. This CDR3 is built from 13 residues. CDR3 residues: CASSGSISYEQYF. CDR3 coding DNA: TGTGCCAGCAGTGGGAGTATCTCCTACGAGCAGTACTTC.

This clonotype appeared many times. The V call is TRBV12-5, the J call TRBJ2-1, with D hard to call. The CDR3 is 17 amino acids. V was cut by 0 bases and J by 0 bases, with 12 bases left in between. The germline V gene has CDR1 LGHNT and CDR2 FRNRAP. CDR3 nucleotides: TGTGCTAGTGGTTTGGTACTTAACGCGTACTCCTACAATGAGCAGTTCTTC. Translation gives CASGLVLNAYSYNEQFF.

The rearrangement links TRBV24-1 to TRBJ2-2, with D hard to call. Germline V CDR1 and CDR2: KGHDR, SFDVKD. V was cut by 4 bases and J by 6 bases, with 17 bases left in between. There are 16 residues in the CDR3. The CDR3, as DNA: TGTGCCACCAGTGACACAGCTTCGCGGACCCCCGGGGAGCTGTTTTTT. Protein sequence: CATSDTASRTPGELFF.

This clonotype occurred a few times. This rearrangement joins TRBV29-1 to TRBJ1-2, with D possibly being TRBD1 (6 bases). Germline lookup yields CDR1 SQVTM and CDR2 ANQGSEA. This CDR3 has 12 residues. The V and J ends lost 3 bases and 4 bases respectively, with 9 bases between them. CDR3 DNA sequence: TGCAGCGTTGATCAGGGGAGCTATGGCTACACCTTC. The encoded protein is CSVDQGSYGYTF.

The chain recombines TRBV30 with TRBJ2-3, with D tentatively TRBD2 (6 bases). Germline loops: CDR1 GTSNPN, CDR2 SVGIG (reference sequence). Trimming removed 2 bases from V and 1 base from J, with 7 bases in between. CDR3 length: 13 amino acids. CDR3 loop: CAWSRGGTDTQYF. CDR3 coding DNA: TGTGCCTGGAGTCGCGGGGGCACAGATACGCAGTATTTT.

This clonotype was seen repeatedly, ten times or more. The chain combines TRBV6-2 or TRBV6-3 with TRBJ2-7; D gene uncertain. CDR3 length equals 13 residues. Germline CDR1 MNHEY, CDR2 SVGEGT. V was clipped by 0 bases and J by 2 bases, with 5 bases between them. CDR3 region: CASSYSRTYEQYF. The CDR3 DNA reads as TGTGCCAGCAGTTACTCCCGAACCTACGAGCAGTACTTC.

This clonotype has at least ten counts. The rearrangement links TRBV7-8 to TRBJ1-6, with 9 nucleotides matching TRBD1. With V trimmed by 6 bases and J by 8 bases, 8 bases remained unmatched. Looked up from germline, CDR1 is SGHVS and CDR2 is FQNEAQ. The CDR3 runs 15 residues. CDR3 in amino acids: CASRFTGGTDSPLHF. The CDR3 bases are TGTGCCAGCAGATTTACAGGGGGCACGGATTCACCCCTCCACTTT.

This clonotype was detected many times. The chain has TRBV7-2 and TRBJ2-7; 8 bases align to TRBD1. The CDR3 extends over 16 amino acids. Losses at the gene ends were 0 bases for V and 5 bases for J; bases not matched to a gene: 9. Germline CDR1 SGHTA, CDR2 FQGNSA. The CDR3 region has the DNA TGTGCCAGCAGCTTAGCCCCCGACAGGGGAAGAGACGAGCAGTACTTC. As protein: CASSLAPDRGRDEQYF.

This rearrangement joins TRBV2 to TRBJ1-5; 11 bases are a match to TRBD1. J gave up 6 bases and V 6 bases, and 7 bases lay outside the gene matches. The CDR3 spans 15 residues. Germline V gene data show CDR1 as SNHLY and CDR2 as FYNNEI. The CDR3 is CASRSLGQGGQPQHF. The CDR3 bases are TGTGCCAGCAGATCTCTGGGACAGGGGGGTCAGCCCCAGCATTTT.

The chain is built from TRBV19 and TRBJ2-5; D possibly corresponds to TRBD1 (6 bases). V was shortened by 3 bases and J by 4 bases, with 12 bases between the two germline ends. CDR1 is LNHDA, CDR2 SQIVND, per germline (reference sequence). This CDR3 region has 14 residues. CDR3 loop: CASSMGTRGETQYF. In DNA, the CDR3 is TGTGCCAGTAGTATGGGGACAAGGGGAGAGACCCAGTACTTC.

This clonotype was found a few times. The J gene is TRBJ2-4, the V gene TRBV6-6; the D gene is possibly TRBD2 (7 bases). V was clipped by 0 bases and J by 5 bases, with 11 bases between them. Per germline, CDR1 MNHNY and CDR2 SVGAGI (reference sequence). The CDR3 is made up of 15 amino acids. The CDR3 spells CASSYSGGHQNIQYF. As DNA, the CDR3 is TGTGCCAGCAGTTACTCGGGGGGGCACCAAAACATTCAGTACTTC.

The chain uses TRBV11-2 and TRBJ2-1, with no clear D. Trimming stripped 0 bases from V and 9 bases from J, with 9 bases between. Germline values: CDR1 SGHAT, CDR2 FQNNGV. CDR3 length: 13 amino acids. DNA for the CDR3: TGTGCCAGCAGCTTAGAGTGGGTCGGTGAGCAGTTCTTC. Its translation is CASSLEWVGEQFF.

This clonotype was recorded many times. The J gene is TRBJ2-2, the V gene TRBV5-1; 10 bases agree with TRBD2. Per germline, CDR1 SGHRS and CDR2 YFSETQ. The CDR3 covers 17 residues. Germline trimming cut 0 bases from V and 7 bases from J; bases unmatched to any gene: 9. The CDR3: CASSLGPSGRSDGELFF. CDR3 in DNA: TGCGCCAGCAGCTTGGGCCCTAGCGGGAGATCGGACGGGGAGCTGTTTTTT.

This clonotype was seen more than once but under ten times. The V and J genes are TRBV10-3 and TRBJ2-7, with D unclear. V was shortened by 5 bases and J by 4 bases, with 9 bases between the two germline ends. Per germline, CDR1 ENHRY and CDR2 SYGVKD. The CDR3 length is 12 residues. Here the CDR3 DNA reads TGTGCCATCAGTCCTCAGGAGTACGAGCAGTACTTC. As protein: CAISPQEYEQYF.

The rearrangement joins TRBV7-2 to TRBJ2-5, with no clear D. CDR1 is SGHTA, CDR2 FQGNSA, per germline. The CDR3 is 15 amino acids. Trimming cost V 1 base and J 4 bases, with 13 bases left between them. The CDR3 DNA sequence: TGTGCCAGCAGCTTAGATCTAGTAACGCTAGAGACCCAGTACTTC. Its protein product is CASSLDLVTLETQYF.

The V call is TRBV4-2, the J call TRBJ2-2, with a possible D match to TRBD2 (5 bases). Trimming left V 0 bases short and J 4 bases short, with 12 bases between. The CDR3 totals 16 residues. Germline CDR1 LGHNA, CDR2 YNFKEQ. This CDR3 is CASSQDGLGSTGELFF. The CDR3 nucleotides are TGTGCCAGCAGCCAAGATGGTTTGGGGAGCACCGGGGAGCTGTTTTTT.

This clonotype was recorded many times. This chain uses TRBV6-1 with TRBJ1-1; maybe TRBD1 (6 bases). The germline V gene has CDR1 MNHNS and CDR2 SASEGT. V was trimmed by 6 bases and J by 10 bases, leaving 15 bases between them. The CDR3 is 12 residues long. The CDR3 loop reads CASRQGHVRAFF. Written as DNA, the CDR3 is TGTGCCAGCAGGCAGGGACACGTGAGAGCTTTCTTT.

Only a few counts were recorded for this clonotype. The V and J genes are TRBV20-1 and TRBJ1-5; D gene ambiguous. The CDR3 loop spans 14 amino acids. V was cut by 5 bases and J by 1 base, with 12 bases left in between. The germline V gene has CDR1 DFQATT and CDR2 SNEGSKA (reference sequence). The CDR3, as DNA: TGCAGTGCTTCCCGGCGGGGAAGCAATCAGCCCCAGCATTTT. Translated: CSASRRGSNQPQHF.

In this sample, this clonotype turned up many times. V and J are TRBV20-1 and TRBJ2-3; D might be TRBD2 (6 bases). The CDR3 spans 14 residues. Germline V gives CDR1 DFQATT, CDR2 SNEGSKA (reference sequence). V gave up 8 bases and J gave up 2 bases, with 17 bases separating them. The DNA for the CDR3 is TGCAGTCCCGGGGGTAGCGGTAACACAGATACGCAGTATTTT. As protein: CSPGGSGNTDTQYF.